This T cell receptor beta chain was identified during a study of T cells in Graves' hyperthyroidism and ophthalmopathy (dated by TCRdb to the late 2010s). Study-wide context: Peripheral blood samples were taken at the time of initial diagnosis, prior to any treatment. To identify distinguishing TCR V-J signatures, a discovery cohort of 95 to 100 patients was used, comprising some 45 with Graves' ophthalmopathy and some 60 with stable Graves' hyperthyroidism. An independent validation cohort of 18 to 20 hyperthyroidism patients and 17 patients who later progressed to ophthalmopathy tested prospective prediction of ophthalmopathy. The roughly 99 discovery patients were divided at random into training and test sets in a 7:3 ratio. In several Graves' hyperthyroidism patients, the study also compared T-cell repertoires from thyroid tissue with T-cell repertoires from blood. Following sampling, methimazole starting at 30 mg daily was given to hyperthyroidism patients, and high-dose intravenous methylprednisolone was given to ophthalmopathy patients. The paper reports TCR Vbeta CDR3 sequencing of approximately 140 peripheral blood samples: under 45 ophthalmopathy, approximately 74 hyperthyroidism and 17 progressor patients.

This clonotype was counted at least ten times. The antigen it binds to is not known. Base qualities are missing; no much larger clone stands one base away. The TCR beta CDR3 regions were amplified from RNA transcripts. For the first round of RT-PCR on the TCR CDR3, the HTBI primer set was used together with the Qiagen OneStep RT-PCR kit. Libraries were constructed in a second round of multiplex PCR, after which size selection and purification were performed. Sequencing of the libraries was done on an Illumina HiSeq2000 using paired-end 100 bp reads. Per the original workflow: Raw data were processed with SOAPnuke, discarding reads with adapters, uncalled bases, mean Phred below 15, or no exact constant-primer or identifier match. COPE v1.2.5 was used to merge high-quality paired reads, and clonotypes were defined as unique nucleotide sequences. MiTCR v1.1 was used to align clonotypes to the IMGT TRBV, TRBD and TRBJ reference segments. The analysis was restricted to V-J combinations with a frequency above 0.0001, which together covered roughly 99% of the repertoires. A TCS score was defined as the ratio of F50 (clonal expansion) to E x V (chaos), with BLOSUM62-based TCRdist applied between CDR3 peptides within each V-J. Welch's t-statistics and random forest reduced around 520 V-J features to 13, which were used in a naive Bayes classifier (R e1071). Using fastp trimming at Q25 and MiXCR clonotype assembly, TCRdb reanalyzed the public sequencing data and kept in-frame beta chains. Here each entry gathers all rows of one CDR3 protein and keeps the most common genes and DNA. These V and J calls derive from TCRdb rather than the authors' analysis. The sample table records some 250,000 distinct CDR3 sequences; about 15% of these occur just once. Over 25% of the sample comes from the top ten.

Hyperthyroidism patients were aged 18 to 65 years and newly diagnosed, with disease duration of less than 2 months. Patients with uncontrolled infections, other autoimmune diseases, pregnancy or lactation were excluded. Diagnoses relied on clinical symptoms, serum thyroxine and TRAb, thyroid ultrasound and orbital computed tomography. Blood from progressor patients was drawn when they were first diagnosed with hyperthyroidism, before any ophthalmopathy symptoms appeared. PBMCs were isolated from roughly 10 ml of fresh peripheral blood by Ficoll-Paque density gradient centrifugation. Progressor patients were initially diagnosed with Graves' hyperthyroidism and developed ophthalmopathy during follow-up. Total RNA was extracted with Trizol reagent, and quality was checked on an Agilent 2100 Bioanalyzer. What the authors observed across the whole study: A 13 V-J signature model separated ophthalmopathy from stable hyperthyroidism, with just over 85% sensitivity and 81% to 82% specificity in cross-validation and 80%/75% in testing. Most expanded thyroid clonotypes (frequency above 0.001) were also detected in blood, suggesting blood repertoires may reflect thyroid immune responses. Sample size was not statistically predetermined, and investigators were not blinded to group allocation. In validation, the model predicted progression to ophthalmopathy a median of about 6 months before onset, with over 60% sensitivity and nearly 75% specificity.

CDR1 is given as MNHEY and CDR2 as SMNVEV, both from the germline V gene (reference sequence). Between the V and J ends, shortened by 5 bases and 1 base respectively, the junction contains 14 bases. The cysteine opens and the phenylalanine closes a CDR3 of 15 amino acids. Only the CDR3 region is kept as DNA, spanning 45 bases read in frame from base 1. In this chain, TRBV27 is recombined with TRBJ2-5; the D gene assignment is perhaps TRBD1 or TRBD2, with each matching 5 bases. The sequence was obtained from a woman in her forties or fifties with Graves' hyperthyroidism that later progressed to Graves' ophthalmopathy. The sequenced material came from blood. The CDR3 corresponds to CASSPPKGSQETQYF. The DNA sequence is as follows: TGTGCCAGCAGTCCCCCTAAGGGGAGCCAAGAGACCCAGTACTTC.